The 9 T cell receptor beta chains in this list originate from one sample, sequenced in a study of cytomegalovirus exposure and HLA in healthy donors. The PCR had 60 Vbeta and 13 Jbeta primers. Here immunoSEQ multiplex PCR was the method, and the copy in TCRdb shows in-frame clones only, minus some. This sample has around 200,000 clones, with roughly 80% found just once. Sequenced: PBMCs. These receptors came from a man aged 50 to 60 in good health and CMV-seronegative.

The CDR3: CSGTGYYGYTF. The CDR3 nucleotides are TGCAGCGGGACAGGCTACTATGGCTACACCTTC. The genes are TRBV29-1 and TRBJ1-2; 7 nucleotides agree with TRBD1. J lost 3 bases, V lost 7 bases, and 2 bases had no gene match. The CDR3 is 11 residues long. The germline V gene has CDR1 SQVTM and CDR2 ANQGSEA.

This chain connects TRBV9 to TRBJ2-2; D gene unclear. CDR1 is SGDLS and CDR2 is YYNGEE in the germline V gene. This CDR3 is built from 14 residues. The V end lost 0 bases, the J end lost 8 bases, and 11 bases lay between the germline ends. This CDR3 is CASSVDEARGELFF. The CDR3 DNA follows: TGTGCCAGCAGCGTAGATGAGGCGCGAGGGGAGCTGTTTTTT.

The gene calls are TRBV9 and TRBJ1-1; D is undetermined. Germline V gives CDR1 SGDLS, CDR2 YYNGEE. The CDR3 sequence is 15 residues long. V lost 0 bases and J lost 1, with 10 bases in between. The CDR3 DNA follows: TGTGCCAGCAGCGTAGGATTCCGGGAGAACACTGAAGCTTTCTTT. Translating it yields CASSVGFRENTEAFF.

The rearrangement uses TRBV7-9 and TRBJ1-6; 8 bases align to TRBD1. Germline CDR1 reads SEHNR; CDR2 reads FQNEAQ (reference sequence). Trimming removed 9 bases from V and 8 bases from J; junction bases left unmatched: 6. This CDR3 is 13 amino acids long. The CDR3 region is CASLDRGDSPLHF. CDR3 DNA: TGTGCCAGTCTCGACAGGGGTGATTCACCCCTCCACTTT.

This chain connects TRBV27 to TRBJ2-1; 11 bases align to TRBD2. The CDR3 is 15 amino acids. With 2 bases clipped from V and 3 bases from J, the junction kept 0 bases outside the gene matches. The germline CDR1 and CDR2 sequences are MNHEY and SMNVEV (reference sequence). The CDR3 sequence: CASSLTSGGYNEQFF. CDR3 bases: TGTGCCAGCAGTTTAACTAGCGGGGGCTACAATGAGCAGTTCTTC.

This chain links TRBV14 with TRBJ2-5; perhaps TRBD2 as D (6 bases). The DNA end is a closer match to TRBJ2-7, so the J assignment may be wrong. The CDR3 runs to 14 residues. The germline gives CDR1 SGHDN, CDR2 FVKESK. The CDR3 sequence is CASSLGGLKAEQYF. The CDR3 bases are TGTGCCAGCAGCCTGGGGGGTCTCAAGGCCGAGCAGTACTTC.

The chain recombines TRBV7-9 with TRBJ1-1; unclear D gene. Between the trimmed V and J ends, which lost 5 bases and 1 base, there was a span of 8 bases. There are 13 residues in the CDR3. Germline values: CDR1 SEHNR, CDR2 FQNEAQ (reference sequence). Written as DNA, the CDR3 is TGTGCCAGCAGCGCCCGAGAGAACACTGAAGCTTTCTTT. Translation: CASSARENTEAFF.

On this clone itself: The germline gene is not matched at one end of the junction; a read error may be the cause. J is TRBJ1-2 and V is TRBV15, with D hard to call. This CDR3 contains 15 residues. Germline lookup yields CDR1 LNHNV and CDR2 YYDKDF (reference sequence). CDR3 region: CATKPEGRGPYGYAF. The CDR3, as DNA: TGTGCCACCAAGCCGGAAGGCAGAGGTCCTTATGGCTACGCCTTC.

The chain links TRBV7-9 to TRBJ1-2, with TRBD1 identical over 10 bases. The CDR3 is 15 residues long. Germline CDR1 is SEHNR and CDR2 is FQNEAQ (reference sequence). V lost 5 bases and J lost 4; bases outside the gene matches: 7. The DNA of the CDR3 is TGTGCCAGCAGCCCCCCGGGACAGGGGACCTATGGCTACACCTTC. It encodes CASSPPGQGTYGYTF.